Sequencing of this T cell receptor (beta chain) was carried out in a study of beta chain features in type 1 diabetes. Study overall: No age, gender or cell yield differences were seen between patients and healthy donors. Study results and limitations: Although PCR might favor shorter templates, it would do so equally in patients and controls. Relative to healthy donors, patients appeared to have naive, central memory and Treg TCRB repertoires that were more similar.

This clone has just a few counts. The antigen is unknown. Germline V gene data show CDR1 as MNHEY and CDR2 as SVGAGI. This CDR3 comprises 11 residues. Trimming removed 5 bases from V and 6 bases from J, with 8 bases in between. The study reverse transcribed the entire isolated RNA, so it sequenced expressed TCRB transcripts. Data came from immunoSEQ multiplex PCR; TCRdb stores just in-frame clones and leaves some out. This repertoire shows fewer than 250,000 clones, over 7.5% found once; its top ten account for just under 0.035%. The chain couples TRBV6-5 to TRBJ2-7, with a possible D match to TRBD1 (5 bases). The source material was naive CD4+ T cells from blood. The receptor was derived from a woman under 30 in good health. DNA of the CDR3: TGTGCCAGCAGTCAAGGGGCCGAGCAGTACTTC. Translated, it gives CASSQGAEQYF.